These 19 T cell receptor beta chains share one sample of origin, sequenced in a study of blood T cells in healthy people across ages. PCR was performed a second time for 7 to 11 cycles using a sample-barcoded 5' primer and a J-beta primer mix. TCRdb re-called the 5' RACE reads with MiXCR, one entry per CDR3 protein. Of about 780,000 distinct CDR3 sequences listed, roughly 25% are singletons. The same sample was also studied in work on T cells of mothers and their children.

The sequenced sample consisted of blood. These receptors all come from a boy aged 5-17 years in good health.

The chain joins TRBV29-1 to TRBJ1-4; 9 bases map to TRBD1. The CDR3 has 16 amino acids. Germline V lookup: CDR1 SQVTM, CDR2 ANQGSEA. V gave up 2 bases and J gave up 6 bases; unmatched junction bases: 10. The CDR3 coding sequence is TGCAGCGTTGAAAAACGGTTGGGACAGGGAGATGAAAAACTGTTTTTT. This encodes CSVEKRLGQGDEKLFF. Full variable domain (rest looked up from reference TRBV29-1 and TRBJ1-4): SAVISQKPSRDICQRGTSLTIQCQVDSQVTMMFWYRQQPGQSLTLIATANQGSEATYESGFVIDKFPISRPNLTFSTLTVSNMSPEDSSIYLCSVEKRLGQGDEKLFFGSGTQLSVL.

The chain couples TRBV28 to TRBJ2-6; D perhaps matches TRBD2 (6 bases). Germline CDR1 and CDR2: MDHEN and SYDVKM. V lost 8 bases and J lost 0, with 20 bases in between. The CDR3 sequence is 18 residues long. The CDR3 DNA is TGTGCCAGCCTTCCGGCGGGGTTGGGACTCTCTGGGGCCAACGTCCTGACTTTC. Protein product: CASLPAGLGLSGANVLTF.

The V gene is TRBV20-1, the J gene TRBJ2-1; possible D gene TRBD2, 6 bases. The J call is in doubt because the DNA end fits TRBJ2-5 better. This CDR3 region has 13 residues. Germline V lookup: CDR1 DFQATT, CDR2 SNEGSKA (reference sequence). CDR3 DNA sequence: TGCAGTGCTAGGGACTACTCAACGGAGACCCAGTACTTC. Translation: CSARDYSTETQYF.

The rearrangement uses TRBV20-1 and TRBJ1-4, with D tentatively TRBD1 (6 bases). In germline, CDR1 is DFQATT, CDR2 SNEGSKA (reference sequence). The CDR3 covers 15 residues. The V and J ends lost 0 bases and 5 bases respectively, with 13 bases between them. The CDR3 region is CSARDPAGENEKLFF. The CDR3 region has the DNA TGCAGTGCTAGAGATCCGGCAGGGGAAAATGAAAAACTGTTTTTT.

This clonotype was counted only a few times. The chain recombines TRBV11-1 with TRBJ1-2, with D tentatively TRBD1 (5 bases). Trimming removed 3 bases from V and 4 bases from J, with 9 bases in between. The CDR3 has 13 amino acids. Germline lookup yields CDR1 SGHAT and CDR2 FQDESV (reference sequence). CDR3 amino acids: CASSFGTAYGYTF. The CDR3, as DNA: TGTGCCAGCAGCTTCGGGACGGCCTATGGCTACACCTTC.

This clonotype was seen only a few times. CDR3 DNA sequence: TGTGCCACCAGTGACCCAGACACAGATACGCAGTATTTT. The encoded protein is CATSDPDTDTQYF. V usage is TRBV24-1 and J usage is TRBJ2-3; D not resolved. Germline V gene lookup returns CDR1 KGHDR and CDR2 SFDVKD. CDR3 length equals 13 residues. Deletions cut 4 bases from V and 2 bases from J, with 6 bases between.

The chain employs TRBV12-3 or TRBV12-4 and TRBJ2-5; weak D call: TRBD2 (5 bases). The length of the CDR3 is 16 residues. Trimming took off 8 bases at V and 1 base at J, with 20 bases between the two ends. CDR3: CASPDGGPRIQETQYF. The CDR3 nucleotides are TGTGCCAGCCCCGACGGAGGTCCTCGCATCCAAGAGACCCAGTACTTC.

The chain recombines TRBV3-1 with TRBJ2-2, with 8 bases lining up with TRBD1. The CDR3 sequence is 15 residues long. In germline, CDR1 is LGHDT, CDR2 YNNKEL (reference sequence). V shed 4 bases, J shed 4 bases, and the junction held 5 bases outside the gene matches. The CDR3 here is CASSPRDRITGELFF. The DNA of the CDR3 is TGTGCCAGCAGCCCCCGGGACAGGATCACCGGGGAGCTGTTTTTT.

J is TRBJ2-1 and V is TRBV20-1; TRBD2 matches 11 bases. The V gene's germline CDR1 is DFQATT and CDR2 SNEGSKA (reference sequence). The CDR3 runs 14 residues. V shed 7 bases and J 6 bases; nucleotides not matched to a gene: 8. CDR3 sequence: CSGGLAGGPNEQFF. DNA for the CDR3: TGCAGTGGGGGATTAGCGGGAGGGCCCAATGAGCAGTTCTTC.

The sample holds many counts of this clonotype. This rearrangement joins TRBV18 to TRBJ1-3, with unresolved D. V was clipped by 6 bases and J by 11 bases, with 11 bases between them. The CDR3 sequence is 11 residues long. Germline CDR1 KGHSH, CDR2 LQKENI. The DNA of the CDR3 is TGTGCCAGCTCCGGCGGTCTGGCCATATATTTT. Its protein is CASSGGLAIYF.

The chain employs TRBV20-1 and TRBJ2-5, with TRBD2 matching over 7 bases. With the DNA end fitting TRBJ2-7 better, the J assignment may be wrong. This CDR3 has 14 residues. Per the germline V gene, CDR1 is DFQATT and CDR2 is SNEGSKA (reference sequence). The CDR3, as DNA: TGCAGTGCTGATAACCCGGGGGGCTCCTACGAGCAGTACTTC. Amino acids: CSADNPGGSYEQYF.

The rearrangement uses TRBV29-1 and TRBJ2-3; 10 bases fit TRBD2. The V gene's germline CDR1 is SQVTM and CDR2 ANQGSEA. The CDR3 is made up of 14 amino acids. V dropped 7 bases and J dropped 0; count of bases not matched to a gene: 4. CDR3 in DNA: TGCAGCGCTAGCGGGGGATCGAGCACAGATACGCAGTATTTT. Its translation is CSASGGSSTDTQYF.

This clonotype has only a few counts. The V and J genes are TRBV5-1 and TRBJ2-3; 8 nucleotides agree with TRBD2. CDR3 size: 17 residues. Trimming took 3 bases from V and 1 from J; bases not matched to a gene: 10. Germline V lookup: CDR1 SGHRS, CDR2 YFSETQ. CDR3 in DNA: TGCGCCAGCAGCTGGACCCGGGGGGGGTCGGGCACAGATACGCAGTATTTT. Its translation is CASSWTRGGSGTDTQYF.

The table lists this clonotype with a few counts. The rearrangement joins TRBV3-1 to TRBJ2-1; the D is unclear. Germline-derived CDR1 and CDR2 are LGHDT and YNNKEL (reference sequence). V lost 1 base and J lost 7, with 5 bases in between. This CDR3 has 12 residues. The CDR3 sequence is CASSQAVNEQFF. CDR3 coding DNA: TGTGCCAGCAGCCAAGCAGTGAATGAGCAGTTCTTC.

This clonotype has a handful of counts. This chain uses TRBV10-3 with TRBJ2-3, with 8 nucleotides matching TRBD1. This CDR3 has 12 amino acids. The V and J ends lost 6 bases and 5 bases, in that order; junction bases with no gene match: 1. Per germline, CDR1 ENHRY and CDR2 SYGVKD. This CDR3 is CAIRGQGDTQYF. The CDR3 nucleotides are TGTGCCATCAGAGGACAGGGAGATACGCAGTATTTT.

This clonotype is a singleton in its sample. The chain recombines TRBV3-1 with TRBJ1-2, with D possibly matching TRBD1 (6 bases). Germline CDR1 is LGHDT and CDR2 is YNNKEL (reference sequence). V was trimmed by 0 bases and J by 4 bases, leaving 12 bases between them. This CDR3 region has 15 residues. The CDR3 bases are TGTGCCAGCAGCCAAGATGGGGCAGGGGTCTATGGCTACACCTTC. Encoded protein: CASSQDGAGVYGYTF.

Note on this clonotype: One end of the junction fails to match germline, which may point to a read error. This rearrangement joins TRBV7-8 to TRBJ2-2; D is tentatively TRBD1 or TRBD2 (5 bases each). Germline V gives CDR1 SGHVS, CDR2 FQNEAQ. This CDR3 is 15 amino acids long. CDR3 in DNA: TGTGCCAGCAGCACTCGGGACGGAAACAACGGGGAGCTGTTTTTT. It translates to CASSTRDGNNGELFF.

The chain links TRBV6-1 to TRBJ1-5; weak D call: TRBD1 (5 bases). Germline assignment: CDR1 MNHNS and CDR2 SASEGT. Trimming left V 1 base short and J 7 bases short, with 14 bases between. The length of the CDR3 is 15 residues. The CDR3 nucleotides read TGTGCCAGCAGTGAAGGGGCCCCAGCAGGGCAGCCCCAGCATTTT. It yields the protein CASSEGAPAGQPQHF.

The chain uses TRBV7-9 and TRBJ2-1; maybe TRBD1 (5 bases). Per germline, CDR1 SEHNR and CDR2 FQNEAQ (reference sequence). The ends were cut back, 3 bases at V and 0 bases at J, with 15 bases in the middle. CDR3 length: 17 amino acids. The DNA for the CDR3 is TGTGCCAGCAGCTTCCCCCTGGCAGGGAACTCCTACAATGAGCAGTTCTTC. Protein sequence: CASSFPLAGNSYNEQFF.